Presented here are 27 T cell receptor beta chains from one specimen sequenced in a study of T cells in Graves' hyperthyroidism and ophthalmopathy. Amplified TCR beta CDR3 regions came from RNA transcripts. The TCR CDR3 was amplified in a first-round RT-PCR using the HTBI primer set. TCRdb used MiXCR to reprocess the multiplex PCR reads, holding one entry per CDR3 protein. This table has roughly 300,000 distinct CDR3 sequences, roughly 14% appearing once. Sequencing was performed on blood. These receptor sequences come from a woman younger than 45 with Graves' hyperthyroidism.

This clonotype was counted between two and nine times. The chain uses TRBV11-2 and TRBJ2-3, with D unresolved. Per the germline V gene, CDR1 is SGHAT and CDR2 is FQNNGV. The CDR3 runs 16 residues. V lost 1 base, J lost 2 bases, and 13 bases lay in between. The DNA for the CDR3 is TGTGCCAGCAGCTTAGTCCCTGGCCTGAACACAGATACGCAGTATTTT. Translating it yields CASSLVPGLNTDTQYF.

This clonotype was recorded a few times. The genes are TRBV20-1 and TRBJ2-7, with TRBD2 matching 14 bases. The CDR3 consists of 16 residues. Per the germline V gene, CDR1 is DFQATT and CDR2 is SNEGSKA (reference sequence). Trimming cost V 4 bases and J 3 bases; bases outside gene matches: 8. CDR3 bases: TGCAGTGCTACCGGGACTAGCGGGAGAAAGTTCTACGAGCAGTACTTC. It specifies CSATGTSGRKFYEQYF.

This clonotype has just a few counts. The J gene is TRBJ2-7, the V gene TRBV10-3; D may correspond to TRBD1 or TRBD2 (5 bases each). The CDR3 spans 15 residues. The germline CDR1 and CDR2 sequences are ENHRY and SYGVKD. V lost 3 bases and J lost 5, with 17 bases in between. DNA of the CDR3: TGTGCCATCAGTGAAACCGGGACCCACCCCGACGAGCAGTACTTC. Translating it yields CAISETGTHPDEQYF.

The V and J genes are TRBV4-2 and TRBJ1-6; 10 positions match TRBD1. The CDR3 runs 17 residues. Per the germline V gene, CDR1 is LGHNA and CDR2 is YNFKEQ. The J segment lost 9 bases and the V segment lost 3 bases, leaving 11 bases of the junction unmatched. The DNA for the CDR3 is TGTGCCAGCAGCCAGGCCCTGACAGGGGGCGGAGGTTCACCCCTCCACTTT. Translated, it gives CASSQALTGGGGSPLHF.

This clonotype was detected ten times or more. The V and J genes are TRBV7-2 and TRBJ2-7, with TRBD2 identical over 8 bases. The germline V gene encodes CDR1 SGHTA and CDR2 FQGNSA. The length of the CDR3 is 15 residues. Trimming removed 7 bases from V and 3 bases from J; junction bases left unmatched: 11. CDR3 in DNA: TGTGCCAGCACCATAAGATCCGGGGGGGACTACGAGCAGTACTTC. Residues: CASTIRSGGDYEQYF. The whole variable domain, remainder taken from reference TRBV7-2 and TRBJ2-7, is GAGVSQSPSNKVTEKGKDVELRCDPISGHTALYWYRQSLGQGLEFLIYFQGNSAPDKSGLPSDRFSAERTGGSVSTLTIQRTQQEDSAVYLCASTIRSGGDYEQYFGPGTRLTVT.

In this sample, this clonotype turned up a few times. This chain connects TRBV7-2 to TRBJ2-5; no clear D. CDR1 is SGHTA and CDR2 is FQGNSA in the germline V gene. V was clipped by 9 bases and J by 4 bases, with 18 bases between them. The CDR3 contains 14 residues. The CDR3: CASGGGSNLETQYF. CDR3 DNA: TGTGCCAGTGGCGGTGGCTCGAATTTAGAGACCCAGTACTTC.

This clonotype was seen a handful of times. V and J are TRBV7-2 and TRBJ2-6, with D possibly being TRBD2 (5 bases). V lost 5 bases, J lost 0 bases, and 11 bases lay in between. In germline, CDR1 is SGHTA, CDR2 FQGNSA. The CDR3 contains 16 residues. CDR3 nucleotides: TGTGCCAGCAGCACCCGTACTAGCTCTGGGGCCAACGTCCTGACTTTC. This sequence encodes CASSTRTSSGANVLTF.

This clonotype was seen at least ten times. This chain connects TRBV12-3 or TRBV12-4 to TRBJ1-1; 8 bases agree with TRBD1. This CDR3 region has 12 residues. V lost 5 bases to trimming and J lost 12 bases; unmatched junction nucleotides: 8. Here the CDR3 DNA reads TGTGCCAGCAGTCCGGACAGGGCCCTATCTTTCTTT. It yields the protein CASSPDRALSFF.

In its sample, this clonotype was seen a few times. The chain recombines TRBV3-1 with TRBJ2-7; D is undetermined. V was clipped by 0 bases and J by 0 bases, with 9 bases between them. The germline CDR1 and CDR2 sequences are LGHDT and YNNKEL (reference sequence). This CDR3 region has 15 residues. The CDR3 protein is CASSQDYLVSYEQYF. Here the CDR3 DNA reads TGTGCCAGCAGCCAAGATTACCTAGTCTCCTACGAGCAGTACTTC.

Only a few counts were recorded for this clonotype. The CDR3 protein is CASSLRGSGTDTQYF. CDR3 DNA sequence: TGTGCCAGCAGCTTAAGAGGGAGTGGGACAGATACGCAGTATTTT. The chain couples TRBV7-9 to TRBJ2-3, with D possibly matching TRBD2 (5 bases). CDR1 and CDR2 from the germline V gene are SEHNR and FQNEAQ (reference sequence). CDR3 length: 15 amino acids. Trimming pared 2 bases from V and 3 bases from J, leaving 12 bases between.

This clonotype was seen repeatedly, ten times or more. This chain joins TRBV24-1 and TRBJ1-2; D call uncertain. The CDR3 contains 14 residues. V was pared by 0 bases and J by 2 bases, with 6 bases between. The germline V gene encodes CDR1 KGHDR and CDR2 SFDVKD. The chain's CDR3 is CATSDLGQNYGYTF. CDR3 nucleotide sequence: TGTGCCACCAGTGATTTGGGGCAGAACTATGGCTACACCTTC.

This clonotype was detected ten times or more. V usage is TRBV28 and J usage is TRBJ2-7, with TRBD1 identical over 8 bases. This CDR3 has 15 amino acids. V gave up 7 bases and J gave up 6 bases; unmatched junction bases: 14. Germline CDR1 and CDR2: MDHEN and SYDVKM. The CDR3 nucleotides read TGTGCCAGCAAAGCTCTCGGGACAGGTGGGTCCGAGCAGTACTTC. This encodes CASKALGTGGSEQYF.

This clonotype was counted ten times or more. The genes are TRBV11-2 and TRBJ2-7; TRBD1 aligns across 9 bases. CDR1 is SGHAT and CDR2 is FQNNGV in the germline V gene. This CDR3 region has 13 residues. The trim removed 7 bases at V and 4 bases at J, leaving 5 bases unmatched. In DNA form, the CDR3 reads TGTGCCAGCATGGGACAGGGTTCATACGAGCAGTACTTC. Amino acid sequence: CASMGQGSYEQYF. Full variable domain (remainder filled in from reference TRBV11-2 and TRBJ2-7): EAGVAQSPRYKIIEKRQSVAFWCNPISGHATLYWYQQILGQGPKLLIQFQNNGVVDDSQLPKDRFSAERLKGVDSTLKIQPAKLEDSAVYLCASMGQGSYEQYFGPGTRLTVT.

This clonotype occurred many times. The V call is TRBV6-1, the J call TRBJ1-1, with unresolved D. The germline CDR1 and CDR2 sequences are MNHNS and SASEGT. The CDR3 totals 14 residues. The V end was cut by 2 bases, the J end by 1 base, with 8 bases between. The CDR3 loop is CASSEPSWNTEAFF. CDR3 nucleotides: TGTGCCAGCAGTGAACCCTCATGGAACACTGAAGCTTTCTTT.

This clonotype was observed at least ten times. The chain joins TRBV11-2 to TRBJ2-1; D unclear. The CDR3 has 15 residues. CDR1 and CDR2 from the germline V gene are SGHAT and FQNNGV. Deletions cut 5 bases from V and 2 bases from J, with 13 bases between. CDR3 sequence (DNA): TGTGCCAGCAGCACCCGGGCCCAAGCCTACAATGAGCAGTTCTTC. It translates to CASSTRAQAYNEQFF.

This clonotype showed up many times. The chain has TRBV30 and TRBJ1-2, with 9 positions matching TRBD1. Trimming took 8 bases from V and 2 from J; bases not matched to a gene: 12. Germline CDR1 is GTSNPN and CDR2 is SVGIG (reference sequence). This CDR3 spans 15 amino acids. The CDR3 bases are TGTGCCCGCCGGGACAGGGCCTCCCTCAACTATGGCTACACCTTC. This codes for CARRDRASLNYGYTF.

This clonotype came up many times. V gene TRBV27 combines with J gene TRBJ2-7; TRBD2 is a possible D gene (5 bases). Germline CDR1 and CDR2: MNHEY and SMNVEV (reference sequence). V gave up 1 base and J gave up 1 base, with 17 bases separating them. The CDR3 is 17 residues long. The CDR3 loop is CASSLYPAGLVSYEQYF. CDR3 DNA sequence: TGTGCCAGCAGTTTATACCCGGCGGGTTTGGTGTCCTACGAGCAGTACTTC.

In this sample, this clonotype turned up many times. The chain links TRBV6-6 to TRBJ2-1; D gene unclear. Germline CDR1 is MNHNY and CDR2 is SVGAGI (reference sequence). Trimming shortened V by 2 bases and J by 4 bases, and 3 bases separated the two germline ends. This CDR3 has 12 amino acids. CDR3: CASSYGYNEQFF. For the CDR3, the DNA is TGTGCCAGCAGTTACGGTTACAATGAGCAGTTCTTC.

V usage is TRBV6-1 and J usage is TRBJ2-1; D perhaps matches TRBD1 (6 bases). V lost 7 bases to trimming and J lost 8 bases, with 21 bases between them. The length of the CDR3 is 15 residues. Germline values: CDR1 MNHNS, CDR2 SASEGT. This CDR3 is CASIGGEGLGYEQFF. In DNA, the CDR3 is TGTGCCAGCATAGGGGGAGAGGGCCTTGGCTATGAGCAGTTCTTC.

Ten or more counts support this clonotype. The rearrangement uses TRBV28 and TRBJ2-1, with TRBD2 matching over 9 bases. The germline CDR1 and CDR2 sequences are MDHEN and SYDVKM. The CDR3 sequence is 16 residues long. J was trimmed by 10 bases and V by 2 bases; bases with no gene match: 12. Here the CDR3 DNA reads TGTGCCAGCAGTTTAGAGGCCAGCGGGAGGTTTAACGAGCAGTTCTTC. Its translation: CASSLEASGRFNEQFF. Full variable domain (rest looked up from reference TRBV28 and TRBJ2-1): DVKVTQSSRYLVKRTGEKVFLECVQDMDHENMFWYRQDPGLGLRLIYFSYDVKMKEKGDIPEGYSVSREKKERFSLILESASTNQTSMYLCASSLEASGRFNEQFFGPGTRLTVL.

In DNA form, the CDR3 reads TGCAGTGCTAGAGAGACCTCTTTGTTTACGCAGTATTTT. The encoded protein is CSARETSLFTQYF. The V and J genes are TRBV20-1 and TRBJ2-3, with D hard to call. The germline CDR1 and CDR2 sequences are DFQATT and SNEGSKA (reference sequence). V was clipped by 0 bases and J by 8 bases, with 12 bases between them. The CDR3 contains 13 residues.

This clonotype was observed a handful of times. V and J are TRBV19 and TRBJ2-1; no definite D call. The CDR3 is 15 residues long. Deletions cut 6 bases from V and 0 bases from J, with 12 bases between. Germline lookup yields CDR1 LNHDA and CDR2 SQIVND (reference sequence). CDR3 amino acids: CASSQDTSSYNEQFF. The CDR3 nucleotides read TGTGCCAGTAGCCAAGACACGAGCTCCTACAATGAGCAGTTCTTC.

This clonotype has at least ten counts. The rearrangement links TRBV12-3 or TRBV12-4 to TRBJ1-1; D might be TRBD1 (6 bases). V was shortened by 3 bases and J by 5 bases, with 13 bases between the two germline ends. CDR3 length: 14 amino acids. The CDR3 DNA sequence: TGTGCCAGCAGTTTTTCGGGGGGCAGTACTGAAGCTTTCTTT. It encodes CASSFSGGSTEAFF.

Concerning this clonotype itself: A much larger clone lies one base from this, so it may be a read error. The genes are TRBV9 and TRBJ1-1; D possibly corresponds to TRBD1 (6 bases). Germline values: CDR1 SGDLS, CDR2 YYNGEE. The CDR3 covers 14 residues. V was clipped by 3 bases and J by 9 bases, with 18 bases between them. The CDR3 is CASSGGPVTEKAFF. The CDR3 DNA reads TGTGCCAGCAGCGGGGGGCCCGTGACGGAGAAAGCTTTCTTT.

This chain joins TRBV12-3 or TRBV12-4 and TRBJ2-7, with D perhaps TRBD2 (7 bases). The V end lost 3 bases, the J end lost 3 bases, and 12 bases lay between the germline ends. The CDR3 runs to 14 residues. The CDR3 DNA reads as TGTGCCAGCAGTTTGGGGGGGGCTAACTACGAGCAGTACTTC. Its translation is CASSLGGANYEQYF.

This clonotype was recorded at least ten times. This rearrangement joins TRBV2 to TRBJ2-3; D is perhaps TRBD2 (6 bases). The CDR3 is 14 amino acids. CDR1 SNHLY and CDR2 FYNNEI come from the germline V gene. V was clipped by 6 bases and J by 2 bases, with 12 bases between them. As DNA, the CDR3 is TGTGCCAGCAGCGGATGGCGGGACACAGATACGCAGTATTTT. This translates into CASSGWRDTDTQYF.

This clonotype was observed many times. The V call is TRBV7-9, the J call TRBJ2-1; TRBD1 or TRBD2 may be the D gene (5 bases each). V lost 1 base, J lost 8 bases, and 18 bases lay in between. CDR1 and CDR2 (germline): SEHNR, FQNEAQ (reference sequence). This CDR3 contains 16 residues. CDR3 sequence (DNA): TGTGCCAGCAGCTTAGGAATCAGCCACGGGACGGATGAGCAGTTCTTC. Residues: CASSLGISHGTDEQFF.